The present T cell receptor (beta chain) was sequenced within a study of long-term antiretroviral therapy in people with HIV. Broader study findings: Diversity remained lower than transplant donor controls, even though it increased after ART.

The authors ran the immunoSEQ assay, v3.0, at survey level. Assay used: immunoSEQ multiplex PCR; TCRdb lists only in-frame clones, some missing. The sample shows tens of thousands of clones, roughly four fifths of them seen only once. A note on this clone: The antigen is undetermined.

Trimming stripped 5 bases from V and 2 bases from J, with 14 bases between. The CDR3 is 15 residues long. CDR1 and CDR2 from the germline V gene are SGHAT and FQNNGV. This receptor was taken from a young man with HIV. The source was unsorted PBMCs, collected 0.3 years after starting antiretroviral therapy. The chain is built from TRBV11-2 and TRBJ2-3; D ambiguous. In nucleotides, the CDR3 is TGTGCCAGCAGCACTTACTCCAGTTCCACAGATACGCAGTATTTT. This encodes CASSTYSSSTDTQYF.